Listed here is a single TCR beta chain. Its antigen is unknown. This CDR3 is built from 15 residues. Germline lookup yields CDR1 SGHDN and CDR2 FVKESK. Unmatched junction bases numbered 3, after V lost 0 bases and J lost 3 bases. Some 38,000 productive templates were obtained per sample on average. The protocol was immunoSEQ multiplex PCR, while the TCRdb copy is restricted to in-frame clones and leaves out a portion. The sample has 3,600 or so clones, 65% to 75% seen once. This specimen comes from a study of STAT3 mutations in large granular lymphocyte leukemia. Study in general: Canonical activating STAT3 mutations were detected in roughly half of the longitudinally sequenced T-LGLL patients. The study, taken as a whole, reports: In about 30% of the 18 patients, new TCR clonotypes emerged after therapy. In T-cell large granular lymphocyte leukemia, about half of patients showed multiple immunodominant subclonotypes. Some patients had dominant TCR clones larger than their STAT3 mutant burden.

The chain carries TRBV14 and TRBJ2-7, with 9 bases aligning to TRBD1. This sequence originates from a man between 60 and 75 years old with T-cell large granular lymphocyte leukemia. Some clones in this sample may be carry-over from other donors' samples. Sample: peripheral blood mononuclear cells. This CDR3 reads CASSQDQDRGYEQYF. CDR3 nucleotide sequence: TGTGCCAGCAGCCAAGACCAGGACAGGGGCTACGAGCAGTACTTC.